This TCR beta chain was identified in a study of cytomegalovirus exposure and HLA in healthy donors. PCR used 60 Vbeta primers and 13 Jbeta primers. Clones were read by immunoSEQ multiplex PCR, and TCRdb kept only the in-frame ones, dropping some. Here the sample spans about 92,000 clones, roughly four fifths being singletons. The CDR3 runs to 12 residues. Germline V lookup: CDR1 SGDLS, CDR2 YYNGEE. The V end was cut by 4 bases, the J end by 7 bases, with 9 bases between. The source is a woman between 18 and 29 years old in good health and CMV-seropositive. Input material: PBMCs. V is TRBV9 and J is TRBJ2-1; D call uncertain. The CDR3 region has the DNA TGTGCCAGCAGCCGTGAGGAGAATGAGCAGTTCTTC. It encodes CASSREENEQFF.